This entry lists 24 T cell receptor beta chains sequenced from one sample in a study of CD8 T cells in Susac syndrome. The RNA input was 0.5 to 1 ug, and it was reverse transcribed with random hexamers. Each CDR3 protein gets one entry after TCRdb re-called the immunoSEQ multiplex PCR reads with MiXCR. The sample has about 150,000 distinct CDR3 sequences, 95% seen once. Sequenced material: CD4+ T cells from PBMCs. These TCRs come from a human donor with Susac syndrome.

The chain carries TRBV20-1 and TRBJ2-7; 8 positions agree with TRBD2. The CDR3 is 13 residues long. The germline gives CDR1 DFQATT, CDR2 SNEGSKA (reference sequence). After removal of 7 bases from V and 2 bases from J, the junction contained 7 bases not matched to a gene. CDR3 nucleotides: TGCAGTGGTTTGCCGGGGGGGACCTACGAGCAGTACTTC. Amino acids: CSGLPGGTYEQYF.

J is TRBJ2-3 and V is TRBV7-9; D may correspond to TRBD1 or TRBD2 (5 bases each). The V end lost 4 bases, the J end lost 1 base, and 12 bases lay between the germline ends. In germline, CDR1 is SEHNR, CDR2 FQNEAQ (reference sequence). There are 15 residues in the CDR3. The CDR3 DNA reads TGTGCCAGCAGCTCGGGACCTGTTGGCACAGATACGCAGTATTTT. Protein sequence: CASSSGPVGTDTQYF. The full variable domain, completed using reference TRBV7-9 and TRBJ2-3, is DTGVSQNPRHKITKRGQNVTFRCDPISEHNRLYWYRQTLGQGPEFLTYFQNEAQLEKSRLLSDRFSAERPKGSFSTLEIQRTEQGDSAMYLCASSSGPVGTDTQYFGPGTRLTVL.

The CDR3 region has the DNA TGTGCCAGCAGTTTGATAGGGAAACCCTACAATGAGCAGTTCTTC. This codes for CASSLIGKPYNEQFF. This chain connects TRBV5-4 to TRBJ2-1; D not certain. The V and J ends lost 5 bases and 2 bases respectively, with 14 bases between them. Germline V CDR1 and CDR2: SGHNT, YYREEE (reference sequence). The CDR3 totals 15 residues.

This clonotype appeared once. This chain joins TRBV20-1 and TRBJ1-2; D is unclear. The CDR3 is made up of 15 amino acids. Per germline, CDR1 DFQATT and CDR2 SNEGSKA (reference sequence). Trimming took off 4 bases at V and 4 bases at J, with 19 bases between the two ends. The chain's CDR3 is CSAIRGTSSIYGYTF. In nucleotides, the CDR3 is TGCAGTGCTATTCGAGGAACATCCTCTATCTATGGCTACACCTTC.

The CDR3 here is CASSLGGGFGTYEQYF. In nucleotides, the CDR3 is TGTGCCAGCAGCTTAGGCGGGGGGTTTGGGACGTACGAGCAGTACTTC. V gene TRBV7-8 combines with J gene TRBJ2-7; 8 positions agree with TRBD2. Germline CDR1 SGHVS, CDR2 FQNEAQ. V was clipped by 1 base and J by 4 bases; unmatched bases: 9. The CDR3 covers 16 residues.

The V and J genes are TRBV19 and TRBJ1-1; possible D gene TRBD1, 5 bases. Germline assignment: CDR1 LNHDA and CDR2 SQIVND (reference sequence). This CDR3 spans 14 amino acids. V lost 7 bases and J lost 0, with 12 bases in between. The CDR3 nucleotides are TGTGCCAGTACGGTAGGGACGCTGAACACTGAAGCTTTCTTT. Encoded protein: CASTVGTLNTEAFF.

The gene calls are TRBV20-1 and TRBJ2-2, with 7 bases aligning to TRBD2. CDR3 size: 14 residues. Germline V gives CDR1 DFQATT, CDR2 SNEGSKA (reference sequence). The CDR3 region has the DNA TGCAGCGTAAAGCGGGGATGGGACACCGGGGAGCTGTTTTTT. It specifies CSVKRGWDTGELFF.

The chain is built from TRBV20-1 and TRBJ2-1, with 8 bases that match TRBD2. V shed 6 bases, J shed 8 bases, and the junction held 6 bases outside the gene matches. Germline values: CDR1 DFQATT, CDR2 SNEGSKA (reference sequence). CDR3 size: 12 residues. The CDR3 bases are TGCAGTGCCGCGGGGGGCGGTTATGAGCAGTTCTTC. Translation gives CSAAGGGYEQFF.

The genes are TRBV7-2 and TRBJ1-2, with D unclear. The V end was cut by 1 base, the J end by 4 bases, with 13 bases between. The germline V gene encodes CDR1 SGHTA and CDR2 FQGNSA. This CDR3 region has 15 residues. The CDR3 spells CASSLDPSGAYGYTF. The CDR3 nucleotides are TGTGCCAGCAGCTTAGACCCCTCGGGTGCCTATGGCTACACCTTC.

The chain couples TRBV29-1 to TRBJ1-1; D gene uncertain. This CDR3 spans 12 amino acids. Trimming removed 7 bases from V and 4 bases from J, with 13 bases in between. CDR1 and CDR2 from the germline V gene are SQVTM and ANQGSEA. The CDR3 loop reads CSGASGATEAFF. CDR3 in DNA: TGCAGCGGGGCCTCAGGAGCCACTGAAGCTTTCTTT.

The rearrangement links TRBV20-1 to TRBJ2-1; a weak D match, TRBD1 (5 bases). CDR3 length: 14 residues. V was pared by 3 bases and J by 0 bases, with 9 bases between. Per the germline V gene, CDR1 is DFQATT and CDR2 is SNEGSKA (reference sequence). This CDR3 is CSASGALSYNEQFF. The CDR3 coding sequence is TGCAGTGCTAGTGGGGCGCTCTCCTACAATGAGCAGTTCTTC.

This clonotype has just one count. The CDR3 DNA reads as TGTGCCAGCAGCCCACCACAGGGAGAGAATTCACCCCTCCACTTT. Protein product: CASSPPQGENSPLHF. The V gene is TRBV13, the J gene TRBJ1-6, with D perhaps TRBD1 (6 bases). The V and J ends lost 5 bases and 7 bases respectively, with 15 bases between them. The CDR3 is 15 residues long. Germline V gives CDR1 PRHDT, CDR2 FYEKMQ (reference sequence).

V is TRBV2 and J is TRBJ1-5, with D uncertain. V shed 6 bases and J shed 1 base, with 7 bases lying between them. CDR1 and CDR2 from the germline V gene are SNHLY and FYNNEI. The CDR3 length is 13 residues. The CDR3 loop reads CASRDKSNQPQHF. The CDR3 nucleotides read TGTGCCAGCAGGGATAAGAGCAATCAGCCCCAGCATTTT.

CDR3 amino acids: CSAREEMINSPLHF. The CDR3 coding sequence is TGCAGTGCTAGAGAGGAAATGATTAATTCACCCCTCCACTTT. This chain links TRBV20-1 with TRBJ1-6; D remains ambiguous. CDR3 size: 14 residues. Per the germline V gene, CDR1 is DFQATT and CDR2 is SNEGSKA (reference sequence). V was cut by 0 bases and J by 6 bases, with 9 bases left in between.

This clonotype was counted once. This chain uses TRBV7-2 with TRBJ1-4; no definite D call. V was clipped by 1 base and J by 3 bases, with 9 bases between them. Germline V CDR1 and CDR2: SGHTA, FQGNSA. This CDR3 contains 15 residues. DNA for the CDR3: TGTGCCAGCAGCTTAGGGGTAATGGCTAATGAAAAACTGTTTTTT. It specifies CASSLGVMANEKLFF.

Written as DNA, the CDR3 is TGCAGCGTTGGGACAACCCAAGAGACCCAGTACTTC. It is translated as CSVGTTQETQYF. This chain joins TRBV29-1 and TRBJ2-5; D may be TRBD1 (5 bases). CDR3 length equals 12 residues. The germline gives CDR1 SQVTM, CDR2 ANQGSEA. Trimming left V 4 bases short and J 1 base short, with 7 bases between.

The chain has TRBV13 and TRBJ1-6; D remains unclear. The V end lost 5 bases, the J end lost 7 bases, and 15 bases lay between the germline ends. The CDR3 is 15 residues long. CDR1 and CDR2 from the germline V gene are PRHDT and FYEKMQ (reference sequence). The CDR3 coding sequence is TGTGCCAGCAGCCCGCCTGGTGGGGAAAATTCACCCCTCCACTTT. It codes for CASSPPGGENSPLHF.

This chain uses TRBV7-2 with TRBJ2-7; D call uncertain. This CDR3 has 16 amino acids. The V end was cut by 3 bases, the J end by 3 bases, with 18 bases between. The germline gives CDR1 SGHTA, CDR2 FQGNSA. The CDR3 region is CASSFLFDPAGYEQYF. CDR3 nucleotides: TGTGCCAGCAGCTTCCTCTTCGACCCGGCTGGCTACGAGCAGTACTTC.

The chain employs TRBV7-9 and TRBJ2-2; D ambiguous. Trimming cost V 3 bases and J 0 bases, with 11 bases left between them. This CDR3 has 16 amino acids. The germline V gene encodes CDR1 SEHNR and CDR2 FQNEAQ (reference sequence). This chain's CDR3 is CASSFPSGSNTGELFF. The CDR3, as DNA: TGTGCCAGCAGCTTTCCGTCGGGCTCGAACACCGGGGAGCTGTTTTTT.

This chain uses TRBV10-3 with TRBJ2-1, with a weak D call TRBD2 (6 bases). V dropped 10 bases and J dropped 0 bases, with 13 bases sitting between them. This CDR3 has 14 amino acids. Germline CDR1 reads ENHRY; CDR2 reads SYGVKD. The chain's CDR3 is CASMEGSSYNEQFF. CDR3 nucleotides: TGTGCCAGTATGGAGGGGAGCTCCTACAATGAGCAGTTCTTC.

This sequence joins TRBV5-6 and TRBJ1-2; TRBD1 is a possible D gene (5 bases). V was clipped by 0 bases and J by 8 bases, with 11 bases between them. This CDR3 is built from 13 residues. CDR1 is SGHDT, CDR2 YYEEEE, per germline. DNA for the CDR3: TGTGCCAGCAGCTTGGCAGGGCAGTGGGGCTACACCTTC. Protein product: CASSLAGQWGYTF.

CDR3 sequence: CSARDNLAGGRGNEQFF. The CDR3 DNA sequence: TGCAGTGCTAGAGATAACCTAGCGGGGGGTAGAGGCAATGAGCAGTTCTTC. The genes are TRBV20-1 and TRBJ2-1, with 11 bases that match TRBD2. After removal of 0 bases from V and 6 bases from J, the junction contained 10 bases not matched to a gene. The CDR3 consists of 17 residues. Germline CDR1 reads DFQATT; CDR2 reads SNEGSKA (reference sequence).

This chain connects TRBV20-1 to TRBJ2-5; possibly TRBD1 for D (6 bases). The CDR3 has 14 amino acids. Germline loops: CDR1 DFQATT, CDR2 SNEGSKA (reference sequence). V shed 6 bases and J shed 5 bases, with 19 bases lying between them. The CDR3 loop reads CSAGSAPQGETQYF. CDR3 in DNA: TGCAGTGCCGGGTCGGCTCCTCAGGGGGAGACCCAGTACTTC.

CDR3 sequence reads: CSAAGSQGGELFF. CDR3 sequence (DNA): TGCAGCGCCGCCGGGTCCCAGGGCGGGGAGCTGTTTTTT. The V call is TRBV29-1, the J call TRBJ2-2; TRBD1 might be the D (5 bases). The V and J ends lost 7 bases and 7 bases respectively, with 16 bases between them. This CDR3 spans 13 amino acids. The germline V gene has CDR1 SQVTM and CDR2 ANQGSEA.